This T cell receptor (beta chain) derives from a study of Graves' ophthalmopathy and Graves' hyperthyroidism. Study findings and constraints: The authors also found most expanded thyroid clonotypes above 0.001 frequency in blood. The model achieved 70.59% sensitivity and roughly 72% specificity for ophthalmopathy progression.

Ophthalmopathy cases showed moderate-to-severe activity, scoring CAS ≥3 and NOSPECS ≥4, with duration under 3 months. Diagnostic conclusions were grounded in clinical symptoms, serum thyroxine, TRAb, thyroid ultrasound and orbital computed tomography. This clonotype was picked up many times. Its specificity is unknown. Transcripts of RNA were the source for amplifying TCR beta CDR3 regions. RT-PCR with HTBI primers came first, then second-round multiplex PCR. TCRdb itself ran the multiplex PCR reads through MiXCR, one entry per CDR3 protein. In the table there are 300,000 or so distinct CDR3 sequences, 15% to 20% of which are singletons. Germline lookup yields CDR1 SGHDT and CDR2 YYEEEE. V lost 2 bases to trimming and J lost 3 bases; unmatched junction nucleotides: 5. This CDR3 has 14 amino acids.

The material sequenced was peripheral blood. This chain uses TRBV5-6 with TRBJ2-7, with 7 bases lining up with TRBD1. The TCR sequence derives from an adult man with Graves' ophthalmopathy. In DNA, the CDR3 is TGTGCCAGCAGCTTAGAGGGGGCAATCTACGAGCAGTACTTC. Its translation: CASSLEGAIYEQYF.